This TCR beta chain was identified during a study of OX40 agonist ivuxolimab in advanced cancers. With regard to the full study: Ivuxolimab was a fully human IgG2 agonistic monoclonal antibody targeting the costimulatory receptor OX40 (CD134). Of the approximately 50 dose-escalation patients, hepatocellular carcinoma was present in about 20, melanoma in some 15, renal cell carcinoma in 9 and head and neck cancer in 9. The paper reports the monotherapy dose-escalation portion (N ≈ 50 patients) of the phase I ivuxolimab trial. Three dose-escalation patients achieved partial responses, one with hepatocellular carcinoma and two with cutaneous melanoma. Prior anti-PD-1, anti-PD-L1 or anti-CTLA-4 therapy was permitted, and approximately 42% of dose-escalation patients had received checkpoint inhibitors. The point of sequencing TCRbeta in the periphery was to test whether ivuxolimab changed TCR sequence diversity and drove clonal T-cell expansion. A male proportion of 70% to 90% and a mean age of approximately 58 years, ranging from roughly 23 to 79, were recorded for the dose-escalation cohort. Intravenous ivuxolimab was administered to patients every 2 weeks at six dose levels: 0.01, 0.1, 0.3, 1.5, 3 and 10 mg/kg.

The trial excluded patients who had a history of autoimmune disease or were on systemic immunosuppression. Peripheral blood for TCR sequencing was collected from all dose cohorts at baseline, on cycle 4 day 1, and on cycle 7 day 1. The samples were drawn from a first-in-human, open-label, multicenter phase I dose-escalation trial of ivuxolimab. Adults with locally advanced or metastatic melanoma, renal cell carcinoma, hepatocellular carcinoma or head and neck squamous cell carcinoma were enrolled in the trial. Before TCR sequencing, CD4+ and CD8+ T cells were separately sorted from peripheral blood. What the authors observed across the whole study: Antigen specificity was not determined for the clonally expanded peripheral T cells. At doses from 0.1 to 3.0 mg/kg, clonal expansion was seen in both CD4+ and CD8+ blood T cells between baseline and week 6. In partial responders in the 0.1-3.0 mg/kg groups, normalized peripheral clonal expansion was found to be among the lowest, especially among CD8+ T cells. After ivuxolimab, CD8+ T cells had more expanded clones than CD4+ T cells on average. Low levels of normalized T-cell clonal expansion were also shown by some nonresponding patients.

Genomic DNA was extracted from sorted cells for sequencing of the TCRbeta CDR3 region. The immunoSEQ Assay was used to sequence the TCRbeta CDR3 regions. Imported from immuneACCESS, the table was reduced by TCRdb to in-frame sequences with V and J called. These copies leave out some clones; in studies compared against another copy, an unresolved V gene accounts for under half, and the cause of the remainder is not known. In all, the sample holds about 26,000 clones, and approximately 89% of those were seen once. 30% to 40% of the sample is taken by the ten largest. As to this clone: What this receptor recognizes is not known. Per-base qualities were not stored, and no clone one base away is much larger.

The sequencing used CD4+ or CD8+ T cells sorted from blood, collected in a trial of the OX40 agonist ivuxolimab. The receptor was derived from an adult with an advanced solid tumor such as melanoma, head and neck, liver or kidney cancer.

The CDR3 has the sequence CASSPPTYEQYF. The sequence in DNA is TGTGCCAGCAGCCCCCCGACCTACGAGCAGTACTTC. The sequence joins TRBV7-8 to TRBJ2-7; the D gene lacks a confident call. The CDR1 and CDR2 encoded by the germline V gene are SGHVS and FQNEAQ. Taken from cysteine to phenylalanine, the CDR3 has 12 residues. Kept here is only the CDR3 DNA, which spans 36 bases and is read in frame from base 1. V and J lose 5 bases and 2 bases, and a span of 7 bases separates them. This CDR3, with the reference TRBV7-8 and TRBJ2-7 proteins standing in past its ends, gives the full variable domain GAGVSQSPRYKVAKRGQDVALRCDPISGHVSLFWYQQALGQGPEFLTYFQNEAQLDKSGLPSDRFFAERPEGSVSTLKIQRTQQEDSAVYLCASSPPTYEQYFGPGTRLTVT.